This paragraph reports one TCR beta chain. These data come from a study of shared clonotypes between healthy human individuals. CD45RO negativity and positive selection for CCR7 defined naive CD8 cells, a population that excluded terminally differentiated effector memory CD45RA+ cells. Participating donors were healthy, HIV-negative adults free of recent acute infections or vaccinations. Repertoires were generated with immunoSEQ multiplex PCR, while TCRdb's copy carries only in-frame clones and drops some. The sample lists 600,000 or so clones; roughly 95% were seen once. CDR3 size: 13 residues. Germline lookup yields CDR1 MNHNS and CDR2 SASEGT. Trimming removed 8 bases at V and 2 bases at J, with 11 bases between.

The origin of this receptor is a woman in her 30s in good health. The sequenced sample consisted of naive CD8+ T cells sorted from blood. V is TRBV6-1 and J is TRBJ2-3; tentative D call: TRBD1 (5 bases). In DNA form, the CDR3 reads TGTGCCAGCCGCTACAGGTACACAGATACGCAGTATTTT. Its protein is CASRYRYTDTQYF.